These 25 T cell receptor beta chains were all obtained from the same sample, sequenced in a study of T cell changes during pregnancy in multiple sclerosis (dated by TCRdb to between 2018 and 2020). Libraries were prepared through the immunoSEQ multiplex PCR assay. Entries here come from immuneACCESS through TCRdb and include only in-frame sequences with V and J called. Some clones fail to appear in such tables; in the studies checked, an unresolved V gene covers under half of the shortfall, and the cause of the remainder is unknown. This sample is represented by 40,000 to 50,000 clones; 94% of them were singletons. Roughly 8.3% of the sample is in the top ten clones. Sequencing was performed on CD8+ T cells from peripheral blood mononuclear cells, taken in the third trimester of pregnancy. The receptors stem from a female donor with multiple sclerosis, enrolled in a pregnancy study.

The V gene is TRBV4-1, the J gene TRBJ2-2; tentative D call: TRBD1 (5 bases). Trimming left V 0 bases short and J 6 bases short, with 14 bases between. The CDR3 extends over 16 amino acids. CDR1 and CDR2 from the germline V gene are MGHRA and YSYEKL. CDR3 in amino acids: CASSQEIDRSPGELFF. CDR3 bases: TGCGCCAGCAGCCAAGAAATCGACAGATCCCCCGGGGAGCTGTTTTTT.

The chain carries TRBV6-5 and TRBJ2-7, with a possible D match to TRBD2 (6 bases). Looked up from germline, CDR1 is MNHEY and CDR2 is SVGAGI. CDR3 length: 15 amino acids. V lost 0 bases to trimming and J lost 5 bases, with 14 bases between them. This CDR3 reads CASSYSDGSTDEQYF. The CDR3 nucleotides are TGTGCCAGCAGTTACTCTGACGGGAGTACCGACGAGCAGTACTTC.

The chain joins TRBV28 to TRBJ2-6; 9 positions match TRBD1. The germline V gene encodes CDR1 MDHEN and CDR2 SYDVKM. The CDR3 runs 16 residues. Trimming removed 6 bases from V and 3 bases from J; junction bases left unmatched: 6. CDR3 sequence reads: CASRKGQGGGANVLTF. CDR3 coding DNA: TGTGCCAGCAGGAAGGGACAGGGCGGTGGGGCCAACGTCCTGACTTTC. Using reference TRBV28 and TRBJ2-6 for the parts outside the CDR3, the full variable domain is DVKVTQSSRYLVKRTGEKVFLECVQDMDHENMFWYRQDPGLGLRLIYFSYDVKMKEKGDIPEGYSVSREKKERFSLILESASTNQTSMYLCASRKGQGGGANVLTFGAGSRLTVL.

This chain uses TRBV6-1 with TRBJ2-3; D uncertain. This CDR3 region has 16 residues. The V end lost 2 bases, the J end lost 0 bases, and 12 bases lay between the germline ends. CDR1 and CDR2 (germline): MNHNS, SASEGT. In DNA, the CDR3 is TGTGCCAGCAGTGAAATGGGCAGGTCTAGCACAGATACGCAGTATTTT. Protein product: CASSEMGRSSTDTQYF.

V and J are TRBV19 and TRBJ2-1, with a possible D match to TRBD1 (6 bases). This CDR3 is built from 15 residues. Germline lookup yields CDR1 LNHDA and CDR2 SQIVND (reference sequence). Trimming left V 5 bases short and J 1 base short, with 12 bases between. CDR3: CASSVFRGSYNEQFF. In DNA form, the CDR3 reads TGTGCCAGTAGTGTATTCAGGGGATCCTACAATGAGCAGTTCTTC.

V is TRBV7-6 and J is TRBJ2-7; TRBD1 is a possible D gene (6 bases). The CDR3 runs 14 residues. Trimming left V 3 bases short and J 3 bases short, with 12 bases between. Germline V gene lookup returns CDR1 SGHVS and CDR2 FNYEAQ. The CDR3 coding sequence is TGTGCCAGCAGCTTTGCAAGGACAGACTACGAGCAGTACTTC. This sequence encodes CASSFARTDYEQYF.

The J gene is TRBJ1-1, the V gene TRBV28, with D perhaps TRBD1 (6 bases). The CDR3 consists of 12 residues. Germline V gene data show CDR1 as MDHEN and CDR2 as SYDVKM. The germline V and J ends were trimmed by 7 bases and 7 bases, with 13 bases remaining between them. CDR3 coding DNA: TGTGCCAGCAAAGAACAGGGCCTTGAAGCTTTCTTT. This sequence encodes CASKEQGLEAFF.

By share, this clone ranks as large. This chain joins TRBV6-5 and TRBJ2-7, with 7 nucleotides matching TRBD1. Germline loops: CDR1 MNHEY, CDR2 SVGAGI. This CDR3 is built from 13 residues. V was clipped by 10 bases and J by 0 bases; unmatched bases: 6. CDR3 sequence: CATTTGDSYEQYF. The CDR3 coding sequence is TGTGCCACTACAACAGGGGACTCCTACGAGCAGTACTTC.

The V and J genes are TRBV30 and TRBJ2-1, with D unresolved. V lost 4 bases and J lost 0, with 16 bases in between. The germline CDR1 and CDR2 sequences are GTSNPN and SVGIG (reference sequence). The CDR3 is 16 amino acids. The DNA for the CDR3 is TGTGCCTGGACCTCTACCCAATGGAGCTCCTACAATGAGCAGTTCTTC. It is translated as CAWTSTQWSSYNEQFF.

The chain combines TRBV7-9 with TRBJ2-1; D not certain. V shed 2 bases and J shed 9 bases, with 20 bases lying between them. The germline gives CDR1 SEHNR, CDR2 FQNEAQ (reference sequence). CDR3 size: 16 residues. The CDR3: CASSLSAEGELGEQFF. CDR3 sequence (DNA): TGTGCCAGCAGCTTATCGGCGGAAGGTGAATTAGGTGAGCAGTTCTTC.

The chain carries TRBV19 and TRBJ1-5; D perhaps matches TRBD1 (5 bases). Per germline, CDR1 LNHDA and CDR2 SQIVND (reference sequence). With 9 bases removed from V and 1 base from J, the gap between germline ends came to 10 bases. The CDR3 has 13 residues. The CDR3 loop is CASASGSNQPQHF. In nucleotides, the CDR3 is TGTGCCAGCGCATCAGGGAGCAATCAGCCCCAGCATTTT.

The chain is built from TRBV10-3 and TRBJ2-7; D call uncertain. Per germline, CDR1 ENHRY and CDR2 SYGVKD. The CDR3 runs 16 residues. Trimming removed 6 bases from V and 1 base from J, with 19 bases in between. The CDR3 protein is CAISDQEQSQSYEQYF. The CDR3 DNA reads TGTGCCATCAGCGATCAAGAACAGTCGCAGTCCTACGAGCAGTACTTC.

The CDR3 is CASSPWRDGYTF. CDR3 in DNA: TGTGCCAGCAGCCCCTGGAGGGATGGCTACACCTTC. This rearrangement joins TRBV7-8 to TRBJ1-2, with D uncertain. V dropped 5 bases and J dropped 6 bases, with 10 bases sitting between them. The germline gives CDR1 SGHVS, CDR2 FQNEAQ. The CDR3 is made up of 12 amino acids. Variable domain in full (rest from reference TRBV7-8 and TRBJ1-2): GAGVSQSPRYKVAKRGQDVALRCDPISGHVSLFWYQQALGQGPEFLTYFQNEAQLDKSGLPSDRFFAERPEGSVSTLKIQRTQQEDSAVYLCASSPWRDGYTFGSGTRLTVV.

The chain recombines TRBV11-2 with TRBJ2-2; 8 bases match TRBD1. This CDR3 comprises 14 residues. Germline lookup yields CDR1 SGHAT and CDR2 FQNNGV. V was clipped by 5 bases and J by 7 bases; unmatched bases: 6. CDR3 coding DNA: TGTGCCAGCAGCGCCTGGACAGGGTTCGGGGAGCTGTTTTTT. Translation gives CASSAWTGFGELFF.

V and J are TRBV4-3 and TRBJ2-1, with D possibly being TRBD1 (6 bases). This CDR3 contains 13 residues. From germline, CDR1 is LGHNA and CDR2 YSLEER. V lost 4 bases, J lost 3 bases, and 7 bases lay in between. CDR3 protein: CASSRTDYNEQFF. As DNA, the CDR3 is TGCGCCAGCAGCCGGACAGACTACAATGAGCAGTTCTTC.

This clone was observed once. The chain joins TRBV7-6 to TRBJ2-7, with 7 bases lining up with TRBD2. J was trimmed by 3 bases and V by 2 bases; bases with no gene match: 13. Germline V gives CDR1 SGHVS, CDR2 FNYEAQ. The CDR3 is 17 residues long. The CDR3 DNA reads as TGTGCCAGCAGCTTATACCCTCCGCAGGCGGGAGTCTACGAGCAGTACTTC. Its protein product is CASSLYPPQAGVYEQYF.

This rearrangement joins TRBV7-2 to TRBJ2-3, with D possibly TRBD2 on 6 matching bases. This CDR3 region has 16 residues. Germline assignment: CDR1 SGHTA and CDR2 FQGNSA. Trimming removed 5 bases from V and 0 bases from J, with 15 bases in between. CDR3 coding DNA: TGTGCCAGCAGCCTCAATCCGGGACTCAGCACAGATACGCAGTATTTT. Protein sequence: CASSLNPGLSTDTQYF.

The rearrangement joins TRBV4-1 to TRBJ2-7; 10 positions match TRBD1. The CDR3 is 17 residues long. Germline V gene sequence: CDR1 MGHRA, CDR2 YSYEKL. After removal of 0 bases from V and 4 bases from J, the junction contained 9 bases not matched to a gene. The CDR3 DNA reads as TGCGCCAGCAGCCAAGATCCCTTTGGACAGGGGGATTACGAGCAGTACTTC. Residues: CASSQDPFGQGDYEQYF.

The rearrangement joins TRBV2 to TRBJ2-1; 7 nucleotides line up with TRBD2. The V and J ends lost 6 bases and 2 bases, in that order; junction bases with no gene match: 10. Germline CDR1 is SNHLY and CDR2 is FYNNEI. The CDR3 length is 16 residues. CDR3 region: CASSPGLGPTYNEQFF. The CDR3 coding sequence is TGTGCCAGCAGCCCAGGACTAGGTCCCACCTACAATGAGCAGTTCTTC.

As regards this clone: One junction end does not reproduce the germline sequence, and a read error may be involved. CDR3: CASSVRPSSHEQYF. The CDR3 bases are TGTGCCAGCAGTGTCAGGCCCTCCTCCCACGAGCAGTACTTC. The chain uses TRBV2 and TRBJ2-7; no firm D call. In germline, CDR1 is SNHLY, CDR2 FYNNEI. The CDR3 has 14 residues.

The chain is built from TRBV10-3 and TRBJ2-3; 14 nucleotides agree with TRBD2. Germline lookup yields CDR1 ENHRY and CDR2 SYGVKD. This CDR3 spans 19 amino acids. Here the CDR3 DNA reads TGTGCTACGCGGAAGGGACTAGCGGGAGCCCGTTGGGACACAGATACGCAGTATTTT. Encoded protein: CATRKGLAGARWDTDTQYF.

This chain connects TRBV2 to TRBJ2-1; 8 bases are shared with TRBD1. J was trimmed by 8 bases and V by 10 bases; bases with no gene match: 16. The CDR3 loop spans 15 amino acids. Germline V gene sequence: CDR1 SNHLY, CDR2 FYNNEI. The CDR3 here is CAIHFRGRGVYEQFF. The CDR3 DNA sequence: TGTGCCATCCATTTCAGGGGGCGAGGGGTCTATGAGCAGTTCTTC.

The CDR3 DNA sequence: TGTGCCAGCGTTAGCGGGGAGAATGAGCAGTTCTTC. Protein sequence: CASVSGENEQFF. The J gene is TRBJ2-1, the V gene TRBV7-9; 8 positions agree with TRBD2. Germline V gene sequence: CDR1 SEHNR, CDR2 FQNEAQ (reference sequence). J was trimmed by 7 bases and V by 8 bases; bases with no gene match: 4. This CDR3 has 12 amino acids. The full variable domain, rest sourced from reference TRBV7-9 and TRBJ2-1, is DTGVSQNPRHKITKRGQNVTFRCDPISEHNRLYWYRQTLGQGPEFLTYFQNEAQLEKSRLLSDRFSAERPKGSFSTLEIQRTEQGDSAMYLCASVSGENEQFFGPGTRLTVL.

V gene TRBV6-1 combines with J gene TRBJ2-6, with TRBD1 identical over 7 bases. Germline CDR1 reads MNHNS; CDR2 reads SASEGT. The CDR3 is 16 amino acids. J was trimmed by 2 bases and V by 2 bases; bases with no gene match: 3. CDR3 region: CASSEKTGTGANVLTF. The CDR3 nucleotides read TGTGCCAGCAGTGAAAAGACAGGGACTGGGGCCAACGTCCTGACTTTC.

The chain couples TRBV28 to TRBJ1-3, with D maybe TRBD1 (5 bases). V was pared by 3 bases and J by 4 bases, with 10 bases between. Germline values: CDR1 MDHEN, CDR2 SYDVKM. The CDR3 sequence is 14 residues long. The CDR3 DNA reads as TGTGCCAGCAGTTTCGGGGGGTCGGGAAACACCATATATTTT. Translation: CASSFGGSGNTIYF.